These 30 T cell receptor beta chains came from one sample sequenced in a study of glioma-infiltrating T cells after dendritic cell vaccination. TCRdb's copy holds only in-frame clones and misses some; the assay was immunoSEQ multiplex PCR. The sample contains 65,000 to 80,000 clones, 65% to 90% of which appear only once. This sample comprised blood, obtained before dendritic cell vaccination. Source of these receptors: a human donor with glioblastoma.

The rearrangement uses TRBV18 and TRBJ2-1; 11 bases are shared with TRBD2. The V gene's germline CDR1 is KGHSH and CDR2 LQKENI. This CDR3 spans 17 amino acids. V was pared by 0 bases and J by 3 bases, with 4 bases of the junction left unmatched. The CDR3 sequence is CASSPPNSGGDYNEQFF. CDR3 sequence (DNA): TGTGCCAGCTCACCACCAAATAGCGGGGGGGACTACAATGAGCAGTTCTTC.

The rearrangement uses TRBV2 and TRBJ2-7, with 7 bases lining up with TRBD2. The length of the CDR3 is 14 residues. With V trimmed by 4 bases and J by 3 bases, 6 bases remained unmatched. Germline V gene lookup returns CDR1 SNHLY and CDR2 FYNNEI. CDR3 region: CASSARQRGYEQYF. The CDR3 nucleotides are TGTGCCAGCAGTGCCCGACAGCGGGGCTACGAGCAGTACTTC.

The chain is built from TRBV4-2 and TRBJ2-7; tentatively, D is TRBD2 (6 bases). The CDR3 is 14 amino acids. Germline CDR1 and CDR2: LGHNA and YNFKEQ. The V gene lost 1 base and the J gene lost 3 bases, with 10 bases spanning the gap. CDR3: CASSQAGTLYEQYF. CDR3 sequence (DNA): TGTGCCAGCAGCCAAGCCGGGACTCTCTACGAGCAGTACTTC.

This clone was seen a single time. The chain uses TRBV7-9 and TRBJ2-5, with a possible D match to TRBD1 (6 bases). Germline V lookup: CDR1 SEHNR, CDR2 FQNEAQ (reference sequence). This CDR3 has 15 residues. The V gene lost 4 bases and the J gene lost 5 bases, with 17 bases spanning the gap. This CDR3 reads CASSSGGLGAETQYF. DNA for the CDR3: TGTGCCAGCAGCTCCGGCGGTTTGGGGGCTGAGACCCAGTACTTC.

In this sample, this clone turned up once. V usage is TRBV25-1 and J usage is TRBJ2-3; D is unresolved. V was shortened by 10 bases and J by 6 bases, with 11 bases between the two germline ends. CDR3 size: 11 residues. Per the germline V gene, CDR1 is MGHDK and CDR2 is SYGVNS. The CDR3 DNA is TGTGCCACCAGGCAGGTGGATACGCAGTATTTT. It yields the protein CATRQVDTQYF.

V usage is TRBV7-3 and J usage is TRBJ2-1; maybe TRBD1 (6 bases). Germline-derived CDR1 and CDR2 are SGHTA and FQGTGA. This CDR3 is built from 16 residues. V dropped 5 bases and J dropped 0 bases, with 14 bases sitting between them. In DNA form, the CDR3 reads TGTGCCAGCAGCCAGAGGACAGTGAGCTCCTACAATGAGCAGTTCTTC. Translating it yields CASSQRTVSSYNEQFF. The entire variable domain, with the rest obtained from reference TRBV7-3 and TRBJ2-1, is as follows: GAGVSQTPSNKVTEKGKYVELRCDPISGHTALYWYRQSLGQGPEFLIYFQGTGAADDSGLPNDRFFAVRPEGSVSTLKIQRTERGDSAVYLCASSQRTVSSYNEQFFGPGTRLTVL.

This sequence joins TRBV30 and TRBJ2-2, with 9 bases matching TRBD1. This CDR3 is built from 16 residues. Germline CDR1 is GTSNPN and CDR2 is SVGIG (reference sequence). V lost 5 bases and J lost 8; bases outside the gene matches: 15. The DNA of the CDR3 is TGTGCCTGGGCTAGCGGTACAGGGGGCGCCGTAGGGGAGCTGTTTTTT. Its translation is CAWASGTGGAVGELFF.

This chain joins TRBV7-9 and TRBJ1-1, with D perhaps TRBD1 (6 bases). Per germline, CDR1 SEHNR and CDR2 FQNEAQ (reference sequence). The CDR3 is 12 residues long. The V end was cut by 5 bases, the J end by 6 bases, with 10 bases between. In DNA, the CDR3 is TGTGCCAGCAGCACAGGACAGCCTGAAGCTTTCTTT. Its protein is CASSTGQPEAFF. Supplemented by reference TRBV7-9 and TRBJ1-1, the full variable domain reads DTGVSQNPRHKITKRGQNVTFRCDPISEHNRLYWYRQTLGQGPEFLTYFQNEAQLEKSRLLSDRFSAERPKGSFSTLEIQRTEQGDSAMYLCASSTGQPEAFFGQGTRLTVV.

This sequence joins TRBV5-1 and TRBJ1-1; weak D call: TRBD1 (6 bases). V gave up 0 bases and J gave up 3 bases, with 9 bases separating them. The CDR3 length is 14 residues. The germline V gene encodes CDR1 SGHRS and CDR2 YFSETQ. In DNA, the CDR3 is TGCGCCAGCAGCTTGGCCCCAGGGGACACTGAAGCTTTCTTT. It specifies CASSLAPGDTEAFF.

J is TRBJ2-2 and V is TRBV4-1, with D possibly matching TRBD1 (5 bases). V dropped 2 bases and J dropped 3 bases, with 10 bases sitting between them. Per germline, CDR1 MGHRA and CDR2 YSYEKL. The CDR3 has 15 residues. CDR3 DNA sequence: TGCGCCAGCAGCCAAAGCAGGGTTGACACCGGGGAGCTGTTTTTT. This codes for CASSQSRVDTGELFF.

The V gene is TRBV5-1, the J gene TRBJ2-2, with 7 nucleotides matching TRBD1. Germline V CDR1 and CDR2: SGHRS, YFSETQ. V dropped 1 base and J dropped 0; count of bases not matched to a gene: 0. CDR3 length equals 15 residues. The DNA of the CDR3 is TGCGCCAGCAGCTTGCAGGGGGCGAACACCGGGGAGCTGTTTTTT. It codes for CASSLQGANTGELFF. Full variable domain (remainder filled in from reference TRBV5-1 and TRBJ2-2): KAGVTQTPRYLIKTRGQQVTLSCSPISGHRSVSWYQQTPGQGLQFLFEYFSETQRNKGNFPGRFSGRQFSNSRSEMNVSTLELGDSALYLCASSLQGANTGELFFGEGSRLTVL.

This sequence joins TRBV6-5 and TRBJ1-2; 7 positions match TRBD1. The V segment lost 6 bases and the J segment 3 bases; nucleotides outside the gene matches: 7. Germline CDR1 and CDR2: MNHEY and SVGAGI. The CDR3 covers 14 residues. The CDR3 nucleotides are TGTGCCAGCAGGCTCACCGGGACAGACTATGGCTACACCTTC. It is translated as CASRLTGTDYGYTF.

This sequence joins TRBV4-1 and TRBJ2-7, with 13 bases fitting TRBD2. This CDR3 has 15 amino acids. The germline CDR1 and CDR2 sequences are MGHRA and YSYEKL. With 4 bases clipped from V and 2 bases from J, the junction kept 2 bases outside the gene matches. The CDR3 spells CASSPGLAGTYEQYF. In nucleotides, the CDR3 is TGCGCCAGCAGCCCGGGACTAGCGGGGACCTACGAGCAGTACTTC.

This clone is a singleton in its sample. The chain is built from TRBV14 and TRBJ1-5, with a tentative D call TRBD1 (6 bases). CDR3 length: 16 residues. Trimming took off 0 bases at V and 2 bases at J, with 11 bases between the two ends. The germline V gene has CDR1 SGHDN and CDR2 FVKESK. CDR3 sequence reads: CASSQELRGCNQPQHF. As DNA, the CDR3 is TGTGCCAGCAGCCAAGAACTCAGGGGTTGCAATCAGCCCCAGCATTTT. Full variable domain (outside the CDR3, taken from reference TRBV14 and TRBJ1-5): EAGVTQFPSHSVIEKGQTVTLRCDPISGHDNLYWYRRVMGKEIKFLLHFVKESKQDESGMPNNRFLAERTGGTYSTLKVQPAELEDSGVYFCASSQELRGCNQPQHFGDGTRLSIL.

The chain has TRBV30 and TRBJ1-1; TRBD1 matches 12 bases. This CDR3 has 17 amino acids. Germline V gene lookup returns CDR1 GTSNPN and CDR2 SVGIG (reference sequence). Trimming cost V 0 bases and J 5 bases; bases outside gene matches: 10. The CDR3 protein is CAWSVDVRDRGHTEAFF. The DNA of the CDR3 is TGTGCCTGGAGTGTAGACGTACGGGACAGGGGGCATACTGAAGCTTTCTTT.

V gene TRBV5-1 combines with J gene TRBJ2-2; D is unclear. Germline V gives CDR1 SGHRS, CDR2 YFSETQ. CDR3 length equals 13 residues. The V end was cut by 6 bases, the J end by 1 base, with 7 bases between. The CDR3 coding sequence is TGCGCCAGCAACTCAGGGAACACCGGGGAGCTGTTTTTT. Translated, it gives CASNSGNTGELFF.

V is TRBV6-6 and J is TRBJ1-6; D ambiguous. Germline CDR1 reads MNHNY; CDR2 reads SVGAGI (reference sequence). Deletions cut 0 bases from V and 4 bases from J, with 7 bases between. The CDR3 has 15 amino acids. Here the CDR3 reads CASSYSEDYNSPLHF. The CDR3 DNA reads TGTGCCAGCAGTTACTCTGAGGATTATAATTCACCCCTCCACTTT.

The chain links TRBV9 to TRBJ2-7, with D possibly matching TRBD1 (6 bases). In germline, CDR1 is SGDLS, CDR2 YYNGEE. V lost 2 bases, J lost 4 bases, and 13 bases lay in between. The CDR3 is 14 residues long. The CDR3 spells CASSVSGEAYEQYF. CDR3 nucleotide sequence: TGTGCCAGCAGCGTCTCAGGGGAAGCTTACGAGCAGTACTTC. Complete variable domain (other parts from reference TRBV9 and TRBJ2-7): DSGVTQTPKHLITATGQRVTLRCSPRSGDLSVYWYQQSLDQGLQFLIQYYNGEERAKGNILERFSAQQFPDLHSELNLSSLELGDSALYFCASSVSGEAYEQYFGPGTRLTVT.

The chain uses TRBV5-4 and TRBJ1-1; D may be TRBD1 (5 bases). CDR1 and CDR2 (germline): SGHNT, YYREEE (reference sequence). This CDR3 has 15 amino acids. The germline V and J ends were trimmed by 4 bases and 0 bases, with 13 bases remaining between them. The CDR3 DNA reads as TGTGCCAGCAGCCCGAGGACACCATTGAACACTGAAGCTTTCTTT. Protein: CASSPRTPLNTEAFF.

CDR3 coding DNA: TGTGCCAGTAGTATCGCGGTCTACAATGAGCAGTTCTTC. This translates into CASSIAVYNEQFF. The rearrangement links TRBV19 to TRBJ2-1; D unresolved. Trimming took 3 bases from V and 3 from J, leaving 6 bases between them. The CDR3 is made up of 13 amino acids. CDR1 is LNHDA, CDR2 SQIVND, per germline (reference sequence).

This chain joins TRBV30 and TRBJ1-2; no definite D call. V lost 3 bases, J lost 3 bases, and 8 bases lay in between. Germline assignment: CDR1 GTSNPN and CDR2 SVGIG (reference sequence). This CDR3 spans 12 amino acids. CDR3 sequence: CAWRTGDYGYTF. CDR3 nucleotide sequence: TGTGCCTGGAGGACCGGGGACTATGGCTACACCTTC.

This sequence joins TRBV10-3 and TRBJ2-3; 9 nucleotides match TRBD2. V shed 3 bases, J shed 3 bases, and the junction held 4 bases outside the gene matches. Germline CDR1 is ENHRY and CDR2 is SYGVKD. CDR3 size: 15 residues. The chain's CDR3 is CAISDGAGGTDTQYF. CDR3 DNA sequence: TGTGCCATCAGTGACGGGGCGGGGGGGACAGATACGCAGTATTTT.

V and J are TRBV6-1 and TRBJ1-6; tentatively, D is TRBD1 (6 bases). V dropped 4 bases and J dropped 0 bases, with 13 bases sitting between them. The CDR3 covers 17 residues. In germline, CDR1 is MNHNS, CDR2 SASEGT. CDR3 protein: CASSGGTMSSYNSPLHF. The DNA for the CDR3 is TGTGCCAGCAGTGGGGGGACAATGAGCTCCTATAATTCACCCCTCCACTTT.

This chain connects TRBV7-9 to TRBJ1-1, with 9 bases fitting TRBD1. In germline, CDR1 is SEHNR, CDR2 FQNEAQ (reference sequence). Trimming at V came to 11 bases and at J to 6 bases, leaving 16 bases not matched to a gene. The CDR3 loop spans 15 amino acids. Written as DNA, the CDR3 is TGTGCCCAGGGCGGGACAGGGTTTTTGAGCGCTGAAGCTTTCTTT. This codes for CAQGGTGFLSAEAFF. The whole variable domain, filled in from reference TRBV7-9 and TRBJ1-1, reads DTGVSQNPRHKITKRGQNVTFRCDPISEHNRLYWYRQTLGQGPEFLTYFQNEAQLEKSRLLSDRFSAERPKGSFSTLEIQRTEQGDSAMYLCAQGGTGFLSAEAFFGQGTRLTVV.

This CDR3 reads CASSFDRSPSYEQYF. DNA for the CDR3: TGTGCCAGCAGCTTCGACAGGTCTCCTTCCTACGAGCAGTACTTC. This chain connects TRBV5-4 to TRBJ2-7, with D possibly matching TRBD1 (6 bases). V was pared by 2 bases and J by 1 base, with 13 bases between. The CDR3 is 15 amino acids. The germline V gene has CDR1 SGHNT and CDR2 YYREEE (reference sequence).

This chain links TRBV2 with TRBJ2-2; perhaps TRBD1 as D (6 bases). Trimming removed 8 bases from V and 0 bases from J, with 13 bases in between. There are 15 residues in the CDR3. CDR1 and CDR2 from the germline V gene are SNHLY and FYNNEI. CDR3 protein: CASYTGRSNTGELFF. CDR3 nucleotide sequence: TGTGCCAGCTATACAGGGAGATCGAACACCGGGGAGCTGTTTTTT.

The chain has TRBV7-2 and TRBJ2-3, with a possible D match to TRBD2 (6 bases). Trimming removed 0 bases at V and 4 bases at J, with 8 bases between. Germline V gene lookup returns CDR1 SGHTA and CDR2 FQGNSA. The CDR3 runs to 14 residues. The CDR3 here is CASSLAGGSDTQYF. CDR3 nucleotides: TGTGCCAGCAGCTTAGCGGGGGGATCAGATACGCAGTATTTT.

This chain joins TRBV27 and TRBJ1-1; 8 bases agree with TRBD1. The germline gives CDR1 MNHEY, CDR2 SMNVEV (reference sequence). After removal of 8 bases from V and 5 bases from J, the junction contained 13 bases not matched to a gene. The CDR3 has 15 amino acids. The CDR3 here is CASAKVDRVTTEAFF. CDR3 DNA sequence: TGTGCCAGCGCAAAGGTGGACAGGGTAACAACTGAAGCTTTCTTT.

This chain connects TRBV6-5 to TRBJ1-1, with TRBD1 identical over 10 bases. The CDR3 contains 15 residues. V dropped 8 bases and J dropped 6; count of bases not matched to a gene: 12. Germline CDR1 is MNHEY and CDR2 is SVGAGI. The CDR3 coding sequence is TGTGCCAGCTACTTTGGGACAGGGGTGATAGCTGAAGCTTTCTTT. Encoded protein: CASYFGTGVIAEAFF.

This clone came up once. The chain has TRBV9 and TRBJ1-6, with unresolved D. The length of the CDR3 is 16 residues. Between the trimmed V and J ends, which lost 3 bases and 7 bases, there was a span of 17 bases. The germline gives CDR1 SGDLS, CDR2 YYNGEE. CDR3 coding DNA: TGTGCCAGCAGCGGCCTCCCGGGAGAGCCAAATTCACCCCTCCACTTT. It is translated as CASSGLPGEPNSPLHF.